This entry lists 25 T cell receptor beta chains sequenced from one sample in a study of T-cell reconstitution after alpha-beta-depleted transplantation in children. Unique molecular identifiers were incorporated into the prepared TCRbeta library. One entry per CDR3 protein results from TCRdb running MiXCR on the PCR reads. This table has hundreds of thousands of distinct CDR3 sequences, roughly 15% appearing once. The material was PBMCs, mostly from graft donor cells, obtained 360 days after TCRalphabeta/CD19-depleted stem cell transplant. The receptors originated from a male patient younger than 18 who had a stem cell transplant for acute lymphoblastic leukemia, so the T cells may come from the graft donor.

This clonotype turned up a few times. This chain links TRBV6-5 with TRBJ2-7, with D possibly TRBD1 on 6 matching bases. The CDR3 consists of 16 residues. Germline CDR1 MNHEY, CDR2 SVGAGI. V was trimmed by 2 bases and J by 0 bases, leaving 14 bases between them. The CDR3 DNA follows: TGTGCCAGCAGTTACCCCACGGGACAAAGCTCCTACGAGCAGTACTTC. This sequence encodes CASSYPTGQSSYEQYF.

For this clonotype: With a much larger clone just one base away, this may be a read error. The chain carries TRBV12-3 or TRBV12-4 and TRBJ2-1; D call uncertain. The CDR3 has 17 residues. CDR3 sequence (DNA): TGTGCCAGCAGTTTAGCGCAGGCCACGAGGTCTAACAATGAGCAGTGCTTC. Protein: CASSLAQATRSNNEQCF.

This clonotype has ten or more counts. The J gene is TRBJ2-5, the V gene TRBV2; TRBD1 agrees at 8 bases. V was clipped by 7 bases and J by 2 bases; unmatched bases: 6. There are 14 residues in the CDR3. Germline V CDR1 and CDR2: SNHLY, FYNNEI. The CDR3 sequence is CASTMDRAQETQYF. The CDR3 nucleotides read TGTGCCAGCACCATGGACAGGGCACAAGAGACCCAGTACTTC.

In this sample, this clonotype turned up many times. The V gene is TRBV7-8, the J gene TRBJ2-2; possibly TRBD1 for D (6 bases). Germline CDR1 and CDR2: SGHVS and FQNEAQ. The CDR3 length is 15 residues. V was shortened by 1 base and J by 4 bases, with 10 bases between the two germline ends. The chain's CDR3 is CASSLVARGTGELFF. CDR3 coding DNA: TGTGCCAGCAGCTTAGTTGCCAGGGGCACCGGGGAGCTGTTTTTT. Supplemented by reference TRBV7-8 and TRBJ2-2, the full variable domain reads GAGVSQSPRYKVAKRGQDVALRCDPISGHVSLFWYQQALGQGPEFLTYFQNEAQLDKSGLPSDRFFAERPEGSVSTLKIQRTQQEDSAVYLCASSLVARGTGELFFGEGSRLTVL.

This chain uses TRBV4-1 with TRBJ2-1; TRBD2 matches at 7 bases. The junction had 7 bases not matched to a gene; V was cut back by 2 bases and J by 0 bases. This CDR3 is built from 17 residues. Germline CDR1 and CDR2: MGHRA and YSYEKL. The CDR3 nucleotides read TGCGCCAGCAGCCAATTCCTAGCGGTAAGCTCCTACAATGAGCAGTTCTTC. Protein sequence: CASSQFLAVSSYNEQFF.

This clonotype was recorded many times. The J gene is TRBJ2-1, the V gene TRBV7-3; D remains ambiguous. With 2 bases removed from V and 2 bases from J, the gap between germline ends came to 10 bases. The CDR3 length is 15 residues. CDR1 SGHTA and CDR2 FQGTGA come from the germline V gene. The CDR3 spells CASSLGQWAYNEQFF. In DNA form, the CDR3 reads TGTGCCAGCAGCTTAGGTCAGTGGGCCTACAATGAGCAGTTCTTC. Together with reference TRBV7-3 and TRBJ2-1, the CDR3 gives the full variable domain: GAGVSQTPSNKVTEKGKYVELRCDPISGHTALYWYRQSLGQGPEFLIYFQGTGAADDSGLPNDRFFAVRPEGSVSTLKIQRTERGDSAVYLCASSLGQWAYNEQFFGPGTRLTVL.

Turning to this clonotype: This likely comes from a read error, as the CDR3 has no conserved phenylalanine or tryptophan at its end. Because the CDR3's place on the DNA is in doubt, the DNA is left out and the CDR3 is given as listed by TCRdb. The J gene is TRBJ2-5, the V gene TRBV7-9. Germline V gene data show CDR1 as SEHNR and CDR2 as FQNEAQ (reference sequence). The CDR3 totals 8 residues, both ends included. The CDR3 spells CASSLAVL.

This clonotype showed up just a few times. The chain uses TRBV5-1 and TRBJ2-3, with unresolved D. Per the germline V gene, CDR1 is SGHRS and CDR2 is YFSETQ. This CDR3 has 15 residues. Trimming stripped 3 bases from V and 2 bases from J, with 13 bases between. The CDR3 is CASSSFAQDTDTQYF. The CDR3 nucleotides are TGCGCCAGCAGCTCCTTTGCACAAGACACAGATACGCAGTATTTT.

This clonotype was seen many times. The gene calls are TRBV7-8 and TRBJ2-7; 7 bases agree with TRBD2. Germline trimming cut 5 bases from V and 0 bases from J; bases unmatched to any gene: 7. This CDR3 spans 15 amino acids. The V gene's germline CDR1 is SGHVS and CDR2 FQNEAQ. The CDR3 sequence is CASSPVGGSSYEQYF. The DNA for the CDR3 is TGTGCCAGCAGCCCGGTGGGGGGGAGCTCCTACGAGCAGTACTTC.

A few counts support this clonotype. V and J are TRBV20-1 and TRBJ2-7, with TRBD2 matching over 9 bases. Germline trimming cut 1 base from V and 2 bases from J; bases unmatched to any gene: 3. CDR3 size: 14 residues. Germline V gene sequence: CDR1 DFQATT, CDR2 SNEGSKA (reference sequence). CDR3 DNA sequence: TGCAGTGCTAGAGGCGGGGGGGCTACCTACGAGCAGTACTTC. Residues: CSARGGGATYEQYF.

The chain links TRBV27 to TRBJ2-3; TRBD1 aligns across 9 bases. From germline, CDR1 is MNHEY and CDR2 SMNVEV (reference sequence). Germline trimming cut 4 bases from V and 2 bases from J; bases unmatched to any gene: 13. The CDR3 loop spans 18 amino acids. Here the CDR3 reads CASSSDSYRDRDTDTQYF. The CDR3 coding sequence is TGTGCCAGCAGTTCTGACAGTTACCGGGACAGGGACACAGATACGCAGTATTTT.

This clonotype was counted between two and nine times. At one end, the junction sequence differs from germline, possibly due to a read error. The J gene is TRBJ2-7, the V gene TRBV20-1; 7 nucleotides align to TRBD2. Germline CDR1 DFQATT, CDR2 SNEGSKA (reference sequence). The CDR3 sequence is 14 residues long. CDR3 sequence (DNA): TGCAGTGCTAGACGGCGCGGGAGTGTCTACGAGCGGTACTTC. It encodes CSARRRGSVYERYF.

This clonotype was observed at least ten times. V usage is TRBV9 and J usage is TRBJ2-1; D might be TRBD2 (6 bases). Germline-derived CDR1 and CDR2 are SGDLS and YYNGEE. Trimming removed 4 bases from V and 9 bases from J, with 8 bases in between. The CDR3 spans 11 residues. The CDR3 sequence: CASSSEGEQFF. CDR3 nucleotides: TGTGCCAGCAGCTCGGAGGGTGAGCAGTTCTTC.

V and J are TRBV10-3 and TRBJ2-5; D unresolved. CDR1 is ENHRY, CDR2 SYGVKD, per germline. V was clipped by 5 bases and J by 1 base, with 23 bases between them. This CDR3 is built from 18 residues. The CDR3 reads CAISSTLTKAYPQETQYF. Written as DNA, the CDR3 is TGTGCCATCAGTTCAACACTTACTAAGGCCTACCCCCAAGAGACCCAGTACTTC.

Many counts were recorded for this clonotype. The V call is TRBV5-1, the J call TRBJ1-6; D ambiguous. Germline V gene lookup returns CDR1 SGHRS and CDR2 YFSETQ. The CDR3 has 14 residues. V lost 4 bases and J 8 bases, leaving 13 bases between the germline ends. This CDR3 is CASSRGEGYSPLHF. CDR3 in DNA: TGCGCCAGCAGCCGCGGGGAAGGCTATTCACCCCTCCACTTT.

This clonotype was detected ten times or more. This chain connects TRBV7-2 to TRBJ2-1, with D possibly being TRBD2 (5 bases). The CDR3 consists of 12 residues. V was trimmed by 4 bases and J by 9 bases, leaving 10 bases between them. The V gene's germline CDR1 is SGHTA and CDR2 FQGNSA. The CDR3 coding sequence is TGTGCCAGCAGCTCTTGGAGGCGTGAGCAGTTCTTC. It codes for CASSSWRREQFF.

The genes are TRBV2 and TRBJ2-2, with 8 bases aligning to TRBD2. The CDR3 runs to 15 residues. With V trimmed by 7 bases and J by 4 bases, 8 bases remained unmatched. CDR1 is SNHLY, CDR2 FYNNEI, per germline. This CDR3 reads CASTGLVRATGELFF. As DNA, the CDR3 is TGTGCCAGCACGGGACTAGTTCGGGCCACCGGGGAGCTGTTTTTT.

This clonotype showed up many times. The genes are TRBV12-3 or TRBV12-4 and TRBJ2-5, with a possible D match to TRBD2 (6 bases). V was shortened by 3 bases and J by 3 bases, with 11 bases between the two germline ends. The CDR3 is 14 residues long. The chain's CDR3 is CASSFRGWEETQYF. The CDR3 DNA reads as TGTGCCAGCAGTTTCCGGGGGTGGGAAGAGACCCAGTACTTC.

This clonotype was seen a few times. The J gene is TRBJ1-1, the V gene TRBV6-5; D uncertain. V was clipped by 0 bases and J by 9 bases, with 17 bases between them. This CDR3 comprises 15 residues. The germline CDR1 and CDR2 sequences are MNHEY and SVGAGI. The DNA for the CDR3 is TGTGCCAGCAGTTACTCCGGGAGGTCTGGGCGAAAAGCTTTCTTT. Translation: CASSYSGRSGRKAFF.

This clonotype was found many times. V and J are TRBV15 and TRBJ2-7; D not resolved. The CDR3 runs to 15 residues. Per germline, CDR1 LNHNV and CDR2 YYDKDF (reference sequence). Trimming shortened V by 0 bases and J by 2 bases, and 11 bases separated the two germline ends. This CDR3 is CATSRDWTAAYEQYF. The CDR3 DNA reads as TGTGCCACCAGCAGAGATTGGACGGCCGCCTACGAGCAGTACTTC.

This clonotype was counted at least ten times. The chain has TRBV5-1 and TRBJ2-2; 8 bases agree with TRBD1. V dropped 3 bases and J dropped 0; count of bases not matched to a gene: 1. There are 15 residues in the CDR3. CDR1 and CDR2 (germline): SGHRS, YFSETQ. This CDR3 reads CASSWTGTNTGELFF. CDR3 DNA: TGCGCCAGCAGCTGGACAGGGACGAACACCGGGGAGCTGTTTTTT. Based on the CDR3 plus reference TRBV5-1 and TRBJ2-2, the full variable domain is KAGVTQTPRYLIKTRGQQVTLSCSPISGHRSVSWYQQTPGQGLQFLFEYFSETQRNKGNFPGRFSGRQFSNSRSEMNVSTLELGDSALYLCASSWTGTNTGELFFGEGSRLTVL.

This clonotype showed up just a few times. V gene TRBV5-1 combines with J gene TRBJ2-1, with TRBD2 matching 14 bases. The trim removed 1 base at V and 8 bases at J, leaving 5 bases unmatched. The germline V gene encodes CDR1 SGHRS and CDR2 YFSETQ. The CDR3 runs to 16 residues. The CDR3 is CASSLRGTSGSDEQFF. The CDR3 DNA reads TGCGCCAGCAGCTTGAGGGGGACTAGCGGGAGTGATGAGCAGTTCTTC.

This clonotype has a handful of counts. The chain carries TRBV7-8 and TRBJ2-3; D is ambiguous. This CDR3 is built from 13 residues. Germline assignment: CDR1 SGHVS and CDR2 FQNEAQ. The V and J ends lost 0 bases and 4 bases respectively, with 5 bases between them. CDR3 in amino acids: CASSLATPDTQYF. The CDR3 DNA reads TGTGCCAGCAGCTTAGCAACCCCAGATACGCAGTATTTT.

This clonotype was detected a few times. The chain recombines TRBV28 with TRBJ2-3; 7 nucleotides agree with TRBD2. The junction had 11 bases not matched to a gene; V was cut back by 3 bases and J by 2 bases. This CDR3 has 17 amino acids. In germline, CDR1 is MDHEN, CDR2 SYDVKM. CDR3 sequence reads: CASSFPGLRANTDTQYF. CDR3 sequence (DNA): TGTGCCAGCAGTTTCCCGGGACTAAGGGCCAACACAGATACGCAGTATTTT.

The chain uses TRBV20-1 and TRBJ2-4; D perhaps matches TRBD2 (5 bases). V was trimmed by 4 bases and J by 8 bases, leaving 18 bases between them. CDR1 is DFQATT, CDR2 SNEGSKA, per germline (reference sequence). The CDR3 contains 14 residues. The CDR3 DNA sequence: TGCAGTGCTATCCGGGGTTACCTACCAGACATTCAGTACTTC. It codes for CSAIRGYLPDIQYF.